This passage covers 18 T cell receptor beta chains from one sample sequenced in a study of metastatic and nonmetastatic thyroid tumors. Patients were all untreated before their thyroid surgery. TCRdb redid the clone calls on the PCR reads using MiXCR. The top ten clones hold 13% to 15% of a sample with tens of thousands of clones, roughly 27% of them seen once. The material sequenced was tumor tissue. These receptors were taken from a male donor with papillary thyroid cancer or a benign thyroid nodule (not recorded which). Some clones in this sample may be carry-over from other donors' samples.

At least ten counts were recorded for this clone. The chain combines TRBV15 with TRBJ1-1; weak D call: TRBD1 (6 bases). The CDR3 totals 15 residues. V was shortened by 1 base and J by 6 bases, with 15 bases between the two germline ends. The V gene's germline CDR1 is LNHNV and CDR2 YYDKDF (reference sequence). DNA for the CDR3: TGTGCCACCAGCAGAGTGGGGGCGTACGGCCCTGAAGCTTTCTTT. Its translation: CATSRVGAYGPEAFF.

For this clone: One end of the junction varies from germline; a read error may be responsible. The chain carries TRBV7-8 and TRBJ2-2; 7 positions match TRBD2. CDR3 length: 15 residues. Germline V gene sequence: CDR1 SGHVS, CDR2 FQNEAQ. CDR3 DNA: TGTGCCAGCAGCTTATTAGGCGGGAGCGGGCGGGACCTGTTTTTT. This sequence encodes CASSLLGGSGRDLFF.

This clone was recorded a few times. V and J are TRBV28 and TRBJ2-7; 9 nucleotides line up with TRBD2. The CDR3 consists of 16 residues. Unmatched junction bases numbered 13, after V lost 6 bases and J lost 4 bases. Germline CDR1 and CDR2: MDHEN and SYDVKM. The CDR3 loop is CASSLGLAGNGYEQYF. The CDR3 coding sequence is TGTGCCAGCAGCCTCGGGCTAGCGGGGAACGGGTACGAGCAGTACTTC.

In its sample, this clone ranks as medium-sized. The genes are TRBV9 and TRBJ1-1; a weak D match, TRBD1 (5 bases). V lost 1 base, J lost 11 bases, and 18 bases lay in between. The CDR3 extends over 14 amino acids. CDR1 and CDR2 from the germline V gene are SGDLS and YYNGEE. CDR3: CASSVSPGPLAAFF. The CDR3 DNA reads as TGTGCCAGCAGCGTATCCCCGGGGCCGCTCGCCGCTTTCTTT.

A few counts support this clone. V gene TRBV5-1 combines with J gene TRBJ1-5; D unclear. V was pared by 0 bases and J by 4 bases, with 5 bases between. Germline assignment: CDR1 SGHRS and CDR2 YFSETQ. This CDR3 comprises 13 residues. CDR3 residues: CASSLGTNQPQHF. DNA of the CDR3: TGCGCCAGCAGCTTGGGGACTAATCAGCCCCAGCATTTT.

This clone was seen ten or more times. The chain joins TRBV7-2 to TRBJ1-1, with D uncertain. From germline, CDR1 is SGHTA and CDR2 FQGNSA. The CDR3 covers 13 residues. The ends were cut back, 5 bases at V and 2 bases at J, with 9 bases in the middle. CDR3 amino acids: CASSITTNTEAFF. CDR3 nucleotides: TGTGCCAGCAGCATAACGACCAACACTGAAGCTTTCTTT.

The chain uses TRBV2 and TRBJ2-7; tentative D call: TRBD2 (6 bases). This CDR3 is 14 amino acids long. Germline V gene data show CDR1 as SNHLY and CDR2 as FYNNEI. V gave up 2 bases and J gave up 6 bases, with 14 bases separating them. In nucleotides, the CDR3 is TGTGCCAGCAGTGAATCGGCGGGAACCGGCGAGCAGTACTTC. Its protein is CASSESAGTGEQYF.

With respect to this clone: A much larger clonotype is one base distant, so this may be a read error. Other DNA sequences in this sample translate to the same CDR3. The rearrangement uses TRBV6-5 and TRBJ2-2, with a tentative D call TRBD1 (6 bases). The CDR3 loop spans 14 amino acids. Germline CDR1 is MNHEY and CDR2 is SVGAGI. V gave up 0 bases and J gave up 8 bases, with 10 bases separating them. CDR3 bases: TGTGCCAGCAGTTACTCTAGTGGGACAGGGGAGCTGTTTTTT. Translating gives CASSYSSGTGELFF.

By share of the sample, this clone is medium-sized. The chain employs TRBV19 and TRBJ2-2; no reliable D call. Trimming removed 10 bases from V and 0 bases from J, with 12 bases in between. The CDR3 sequence is 14 residues long. CDR1 is LNHDA, CDR2 SQIVND, per germline (reference sequence). This CDR3 is CATRPTANTGELFF. CDR3 nucleotide sequence: TGTGCCACCCGACCCACAGCGAACACCGGGGAGCTGTTTTTT.

The V gene is TRBV9, the J gene TRBJ2-2, with D hard to call. Germline assignment: CDR1 SGDLS and CDR2 YYNGEE. The CDR3 is 15 amino acids. The V end was cut by 4 bases, the J end by 4 bases, with 14 bases between. The CDR3: CASSPPSGSTGELFF. The CDR3 DNA reads TGTGCCAGCAGCCCGCCTTCTGGAAGCACCGGGGAGCTGTTTTTT. The entire variable domain, with the rest obtained from reference TRBV9 and TRBJ2-2, is as follows: DSGVTQTPKHLITATGQRVTLRCSPRSGDLSVYWYQQSLDQGLQFLIQYYNGEERAKGNILERFSAQQFPDLHSELNLSSLELGDSALYFCASSPPSGSTGELFFGEGSRLTVL.

The sample holds a few counts of this clone. DNA of the CDR3: TGTGCCAGCAGTTTAACCTACAATGAGCAGTTCTTC. Translating it yields CASSLTYNEQFF. The genes are TRBV28 and TRBJ2-1; no definite D call. V was pared by 2 bases and J by 2 bases, with 1 base between. CDR1 is MDHEN, CDR2 SYDVKM, per germline. This CDR3 is built from 12 residues.

This clone has a count of ten or more. V is TRBV20-1 and J is TRBJ1-2; 9 bases align to TRBD1. V trimming: 4 bases; J trimming: 7 bases; junction bases outside the gene matches: 16. Germline V CDR1 and CDR2: DFQATT, SNEGSKA (reference sequence). The CDR3 consists of 16 residues. This CDR3 reads CSANRDRDGNLGGYTF. Here the CDR3 DNA reads TGCAGTGCTAACCGGGACAGGGACGGCAATTTGGGTGGCTACACCTTC.

At least ten counts were recorded for this clone. This chain links TRBV2 with TRBJ2-2; 11 bases agree with TRBD2. Germline CDR1 is SNHLY and CDR2 is FYNNEI. This CDR3 region has 19 residues. Losses at the gene ends were 3 bases for V and 4 bases for J; bases not matched to a gene: 13. CDR3 region: CASSDPLSTSGASTGELFF. In nucleotides, the CDR3 is TGTGCCAGCAGTGACCCCCTTTCGACTAGCGGGGCATCCACCGGGGAGCTGTTTTTT.

This clone was detected only a few times. This chain joins TRBV6-1 and TRBJ2-7, with D perhaps TRBD1 (6 bases). Between the trimmed V and J ends, which lost 8 bases and 2 bases, there was a span of 13 bases. The CDR3 is 13 amino acids. CDR1 and CDR2 (germline): MNHNS, SASEGT. The CDR3 spells CASWGQGTYEQYF. In nucleotides, the CDR3 is TGTGCCAGCTGGGGACAAGGGACCTACGAGCAGTACTTC.

This chain links TRBV2 with TRBJ2-7, with TRBD2 matching 7 bases. This CDR3 is 16 amino acids long. Germline V gene data show CDR1 as SNHLY and CDR2 as FYNNEI. The junction had 11 bases not matched to a gene; V was cut back by 2 bases and J by 4 bases. CDR3 sequence (DNA): TGTGCCAGCAGTGAATTTGGCGGGAGAAGGCTGTACGAGCAGTACTTC. Translation gives CASSEFGGRRLYEQYF.

This clone was detected a few times. Different DNA sequences within this sample yield the same CDR3. The V call is TRBV28, the J call TRBJ1-1, with unresolved D. In germline, CDR1 is MDHEN, CDR2 SYDVKM. The CDR3 is 16 amino acids. V lost 3 bases, J lost 8 bases, and 22 bases lay in between. CDR3 nucleotides: TGTGCCAGCAGTTTCCACTCCCCAGAGGGCGTCAAAGAAGCTTTCTTT. This encodes CASSFHSPEGVKEAFF.

The chain joins TRBV20-1 to TRBJ1-5, with 10 bases identical to TRBD1. Germline V lookup: CDR1 DFQATT, CDR2 SNEGSKA (reference sequence). The V gene end was trimmed by 0 bases and the J gene end by 7 bases; junction bases not matched to a gene: 9. The CDR3 is 16 residues long. CDR3 sequence (DNA): TGCAGTGCTAGAGAAAGAAGGACAGGGGGTTACCAGCCCCAGCATTTT. Translation gives CSARERRTGGYQPQHF.

This clone was found many times. Within the sample, other DNA sequences also encode this same CDR3. This chain connects TRBV9 to TRBJ2-3; 12 nucleotides match TRBD2. V gave up 3 bases and J gave up 4 bases; unmatched junction bases: 3. Germline V lookup: CDR1 SGDLS, CDR2 YYNGEE. The CDR3 runs 15 residues. The CDR3 region has the DNA TGTGCCAGCAGCGCTAGCGGGAGGGCCGCAGATACGCAGTATTTT. Translating gives CASSASGRAADTQYF.